Listed below are T cell receptor beta chains from one sample, sequenced in a study of blood T cell repertoires in COVID-19. Method: immunoSEQ multiplex PCR; TCRdb's copy keeps in-frame clones and lacks some. The sample comprises 200,000 to 250,000 clones, roughly 80% of which are singletons, and less than 3.5% rests with the top ten. Material for sequencing was peripheral blood. The receptors stem from a woman aged 18 to 35 with acute or convalescent COVID-19. CDR3s include the opening cysteine and the closing phenylalanine or tryptophan. Each record gives: V gene, D gene, J gene, clone size, CDR3 DNA, CDR3 protein. The D gene is left open where the match is weak. Some rows mark clone size as missing; the rest say once, few, many or name a class of expanded clone.

TRBV28	TRBD1	TRBJ1-4	.	TGTGCCAGCAGTCGACAGGGTTACGAAAAACTGTTTTTT	CASSRQGYEKLFF
TRBV7-3	TRBD2	TRBJ2-1	few	TGTGCCAGCAGCTCCCCTGGTGGCGGGAGCTCCTACAATGAGCAGTTCTTC	CASSSPGGGSSYNEQFF
TRBV9	.	TRBJ1-5	few	TGTGCCAGCAGCTACGGGGAGAGCCGCAATCAGCCCCAGCATTTT	CASSYGESRNQPQHF
TRBV5-6	.	TRBJ2-7	.	TGTGCCAGCAGCTTAGCGTATGTAGGGGTCTACGAGCAGTACTTC	CASSLAYVGVYEQYF
TRBV19	TRBD1	TRBJ2-5	.	TGTGCCACCCCAGGTAAAACGGACAGGGGGAAGGAGACCCAGTACTTC	CATPGKTDRGKETQYF
TRBV10-1	.	TRBJ2-7	.	TGCGCCAGCAGTGAGTCGCCGGGACATCCCTACGAGCAGTACTTC	CASSESPGHPYEQYF
TRBV28	.	TRBJ2-7	.	TGTGCCATTGGGGGGACAGCCTACGAGCAGTACTTC	CAIGGTAYEQYF
TRBV10-2	TRBD2	TRBJ2-5	.	TGCGCCAGCAGAGCAGCGGGGGGAGGTGAGACCCAGTACTTC	CASRAAGGGETQYF
TRBV5-8	TRBD1	TRBJ1-1	few	TGTGCCAGCAGCTTGGGACAGGGATACACTGAAGCTTTCTTT	CASSLGQGYTEAFF
TRBV19	TRBD1	TRBJ1-2	.	TGTGCCAGTACCCTCCGGGACAGAGTTTTCTATGGCTACACCTTC	CASTLRDRVFYGYTF
TRBV10-2	TRBD1	TRBJ1-1	few	TGCGCCAGCAGTGAGTTCCAGGGGGTTTCGAACACTGAAGCTTTCTTT	CASSEFQGVSNTEAFF
TRBV18	.	TRBJ2-1	.	TGTGCCAGCTCACCCGGCCTAGCATCTTACAATGAGCAGTTCTTC	CASSPGLASYNEQFF
TRBV4-2	TRBD1	TRBJ1-1	.	TGTGCCAGCAGCCAAGAGGGGACAGGGCACATGAACACTGAAGCTTTCTTT	CASSQEGTGHMNTEAFF
TRBV4-1	.	TRBJ1-1	.	TGCGCCAGCAGCCAAGATCAGGGGTTTGCCACTGAAGCTTTCTTT	CASSQDQGFATEAFF
TRBV19	TRBD1	TRBJ1-2	few	TGTGCCAGTCAAAGCAGGGGGCCTGAAGGCTACACCTTC	CASQSRGPEGYTF
TRBV19	TRBD1	TRBJ1-1	.	TGTGCCAGTAGTACATGGACAGGGAAGAACACTGAAGCTTTCTTT	CASSTWTGKNTEAFF
TRBV11-2	TRBD1	TRBJ1-1	.	TGTGCCAGCAGCCCCACCGGGACAGACACTGAAGCTTTCTTT	CASSPTGTDTEAFF
TRBV9	.	TRBJ1-1	.	TGTGCCAGCAGCGTAGAGGGCGGCCGCGGGGCTGAAGCTTTCTTT	CASSVEGGRGAEAFF
TRBV5-6	TRBD1	TRBJ2-7	.	TGTGCCAGCAGCTTACAGGGGGAATGGAACGAGCAGTACTTC	CASSLQGEWNEQYF
TRBV2	.	TRBJ2-5	.	TGTGCCAGCAGTGTTAGCGGCCAAGAGACCCAGTACTTC	CASSVSGQETQYF
TRBV5-6	TRBD1	TRBJ2-7	.	TGTGCCAGCAGCGGACAGGGTAGTTACGAGCAGTACTTC	CASSGQGSYEQYF
TRBV25-1	TRBD1	TRBJ2-5	.	TGTGCCAGCAGTGGGCCCCAGGTCAGGGGGAAACAAGAGACCCAGTACTTC	CASSGPQVRGKQETQYF
TRBV19	.	TRBJ2-5	.	TGTGCCAGTAGTATGTCGGCGGGATTGGGAGAGACCCAGTACTTC	CASSMSAGLGETQYF
TRBV10-3	.	TRBJ2-7	.	TGTGCCATCAGTGAGGGCCCGGGCTCCTACGAGCAGTACTTC	CAISEGPGSYEQYF
TRBV6-2/TRBV6-3	.	TRBJ1-1	.	TGTGCCAGCAGTTACGCTCCTTTCTCCTCCACGGTGAACACTGAAGCTTTCTTT	CASSYAPFSSTVNTEAFF
TRBV15	.	TRBJ1-2	.	TGTGCCACCAGCAGAGATCGGGACATACCCTATGGCTACACCTTC	CATSRDRDIPYGYTF
TRBV15	TRBD1	TRBJ1-4	once	TGTGCCACCAGCAGTTCAGGGGGTAATGAAAAACTGTTTTTT	CATSSSGGNEKLFF
TRBV19	TRBD2	TRBJ2-1	once	TGTGCCAGTAGCAGAATCCGGACTAGCGGGTACAATGAGCAGTTCTTC	CASSRIRTSGYNEQFF
TRBV7-9	.	TRBJ2-7	.	TGTGCCAGCACCTCGACACTAGACTACGAGCAGTACTTC	CASTSTLDYEQYF
TRBV5-8	.	TRBJ2-1	.	TGTGCCAGTTCGGGGTATAATTACAATGAGCAGTTCTTC	CASSGYNYNEQFF
TRBV28	.	TRBJ2-1	once	TGTGCCAGCAGGGACAGTACTAGCGAGTTCTTC	CASRDSTSEFF
TRBV5-1	.	TRBJ1-2	.	TGCGCCAGCAGCTTGGGGACAGTCTATGGCTACACCTTC	CASSLGTVYGYTF
TRBV6-5	TRBD2	TRBJ2-7	.	TGTGCCAGCAGTTACGGGGGGGAGGCCCTGGAGCAGTACTTC	CASSYGGEALEQYF
TRBV5-1	.	TRBJ2-3	once	TGCGCCAGCAGCCCCGGAGGGGCCACAGATACGCAGTATTTT	CASSPGGATDTQYF
TRBV6-2/TRBV6-3	.	TRBJ2-5	.	TGTGCCAGCAGTTACCCCAGCAAGGGGGTAGAGACCCAGTACTTC	CASSYPSKGVETQYF
TRBV29-1	TRBD1	TRBJ1-1	.	TGCAGCGTTGTCCGACAGGGGATGAACACTGAAGCTTTCTTT	CSVVRQGMNTEAFF
TRBV27	TRBD2	TRBJ2-7	.	TGTGCCAGCAGTTTAGGCCGCGGGGGGTCCTACGAGCAGTACTTC	CASSLGRGGSYEQYF
TRBV6-1	.	TRBJ2-1	.	TGTGCCAGCAGTGAAGCGAGGGGTTCGCGGGATCAGCAGTTCTTC	CASSEARGSRDQQFF
TRBV28	TRBD1	TRBJ1-2	.	TGTGCCAGCAGCCTTGGGGGAGGACAGGTTTATGGCTACACCTTC	CASSLGGGQVYGYTF
TRBV27	.	TRBJ2-3	few	TGTGCCAGCAGTCCCGCCTCACAGGGTCTAAATACGCAGTATTTT	CASSPASQGLNTQYF
TRBV4-1	TRBD1	TRBJ1-4	.	TGCGCCAGCAGCGGAGGACAGGGTCTCGAAAAACTGTTTTTT	CASSGGQGLEKLFF
TRBV11-2	TRBD1	TRBJ2-5	once	TGTGCCAGCAGCTCCCAGACAGGGACCCAAGAGACCCAGTACTTC	CASSSQTGTQETQYF
TRBV4-1	.	TRBJ1-2	.	TGCGCCAGCAGCCAAGATCTTGAGGGCGGGGAGAGGGATGGCTACACCTTC	CASSQDLEGGERDGYTF
TRBV15	.	TRBJ1-2	.	TGTGCCACCAGCAGAGAAGGGGCAGAACTAGGCTACACCTTC	CATSREGAELGYTF
TRBV6-5	TRBD1	TRBJ1-2	once	TGTGCCAGCAGTAGCTCGCAGGACAGGGCTGGCTACACCTTC	CASSSSQDRAGYTF
TRBV15	TRBD2	TRBJ2-2	.	TGTGCCACCAGCAGAGGGGCTAGCGGGAGTCACGGGGAGCTGTTTTTT	CATSRGASGSHGELFF
TRBV30	.	TRBJ1-1	.	TGTGCCTGGAGCTCCGGGAACACTGAAGCTTTCTTT	CAWSSGNTEAFF
TRBV28	TRBD2	TRBJ2-7	.	TGTGCCAGCAGCATGGGGCTAGCGGTACTCTACGAGCAGTACTTC	CASSMGLAVLYEQYF
TRBV5-6	.	TRBJ1-2	.	TGTGCCAGCAGCTTGACAGGGTTACCCTCTCAGGGAGGCTACACCTTC	CASSLTGLPSQGGYTF
TRBV18	.	TRBJ2-1	.	TGTGCCAGCTCACCACGGCTTTCCGAAGACAATGAGCAGTTCTTC	CASSPRLSEDNEQFF
TRBV4-3	TRBD2	TRBJ2-3	.	TGCGCCAGCAGCCAAGATAAGGGCGGGAGAGGCACAGATACGCAGTATTTT	CASSQDKGGRGTDTQYF
TRBV19	TRBD2	TRBJ2-1	.	TGTGCCAGTGCCTCTTCGGGTAGCGGGACCTACAATGAGCAGTTCTTC	CASASSGSGTYNEQFF